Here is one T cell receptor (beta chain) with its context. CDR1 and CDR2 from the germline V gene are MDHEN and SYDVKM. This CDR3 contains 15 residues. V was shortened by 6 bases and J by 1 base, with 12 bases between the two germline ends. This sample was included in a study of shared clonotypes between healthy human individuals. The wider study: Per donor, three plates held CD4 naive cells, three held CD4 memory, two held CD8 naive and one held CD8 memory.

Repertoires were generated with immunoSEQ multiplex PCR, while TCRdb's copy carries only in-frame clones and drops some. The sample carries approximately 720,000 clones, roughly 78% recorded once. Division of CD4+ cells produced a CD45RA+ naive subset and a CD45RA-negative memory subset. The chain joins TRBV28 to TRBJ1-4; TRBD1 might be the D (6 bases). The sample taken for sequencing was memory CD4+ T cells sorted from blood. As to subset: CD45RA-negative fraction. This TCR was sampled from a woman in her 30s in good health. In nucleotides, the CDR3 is TGTGCCAGCAGCTCAGAGGGGGTAACTAATGAAAAACTGTTTTTT. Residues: CASSSEGVTNEKLFF.